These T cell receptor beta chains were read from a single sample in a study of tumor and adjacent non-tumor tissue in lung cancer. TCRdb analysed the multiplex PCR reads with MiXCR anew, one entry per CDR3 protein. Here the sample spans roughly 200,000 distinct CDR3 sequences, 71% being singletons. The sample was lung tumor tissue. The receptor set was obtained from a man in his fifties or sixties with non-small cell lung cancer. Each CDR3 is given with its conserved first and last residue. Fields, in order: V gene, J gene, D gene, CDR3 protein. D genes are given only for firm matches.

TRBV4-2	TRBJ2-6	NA	CASSQAGMAGGANVLTF
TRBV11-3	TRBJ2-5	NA	CASSWGGAQETQYF
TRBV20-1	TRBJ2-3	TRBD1	CSAGDRGKSTDTQYF
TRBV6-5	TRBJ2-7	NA	CASSYLAGIVYEQYF
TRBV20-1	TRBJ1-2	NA	CSARTGPYGYTF
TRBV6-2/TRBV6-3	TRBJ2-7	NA	CASSSYSGTTYEQYF
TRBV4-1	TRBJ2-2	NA	CASSRIQTGELFF
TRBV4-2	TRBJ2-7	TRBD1	CASSQEKGATGKQYF
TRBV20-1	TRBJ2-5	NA	CSAIRGKETQCF
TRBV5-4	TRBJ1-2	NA	CVSSLGGRTDSNYGYTF
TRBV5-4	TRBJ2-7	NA	CASSARLGSYEQYF
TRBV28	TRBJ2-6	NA	CASSLPGAGANVLTF
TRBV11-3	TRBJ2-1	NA	CASSLGREQFF
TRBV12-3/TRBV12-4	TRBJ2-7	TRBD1	CASSQGTGIMNEQYF
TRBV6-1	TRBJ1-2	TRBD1	CASSEEWTGVGGYTF
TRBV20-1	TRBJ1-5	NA	CSARRLWAGGNQPQHF
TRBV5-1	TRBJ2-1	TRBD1	CASSGGQLSSYDEQFF
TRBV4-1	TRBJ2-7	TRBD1	CDSSPQGGDYEQYF
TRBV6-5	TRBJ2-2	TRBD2	CASSRIRLAGRTGELSF
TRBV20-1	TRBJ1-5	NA	CSARRGSNQPKHF
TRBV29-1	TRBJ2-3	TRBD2	CSVRSSGQTQYF
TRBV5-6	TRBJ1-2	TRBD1	CASSSPGQINYGYTF
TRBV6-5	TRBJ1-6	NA	CASSYGGSLLHF
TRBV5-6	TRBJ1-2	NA	CASSFQDGYGYTF
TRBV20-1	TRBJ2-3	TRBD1	CSAGQDGNTQYF
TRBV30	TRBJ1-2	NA	CGWSVQAAGYTF
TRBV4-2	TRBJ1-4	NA	CASSQDSARGKLFF
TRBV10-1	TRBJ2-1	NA	CASSRDEVRSYNEQFF
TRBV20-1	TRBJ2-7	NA	CSANSATRGEQYF
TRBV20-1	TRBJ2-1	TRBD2	CSVFRLAQSSYNEQLF
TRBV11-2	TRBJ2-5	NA	CASSLGGWNQETQNF
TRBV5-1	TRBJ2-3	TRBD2	CASKLDAGGGRDTHYF
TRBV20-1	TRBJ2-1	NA	CSAQGGFASNEQFF
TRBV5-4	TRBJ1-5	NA	CISSYSPLGNQPQHF
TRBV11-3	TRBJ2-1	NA	CAGSLSDVNNEQFF
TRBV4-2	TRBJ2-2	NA	CASSHLGAGCNTGKLFF
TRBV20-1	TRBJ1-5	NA	CSAGPGSQPQHF
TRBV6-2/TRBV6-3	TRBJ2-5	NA	CASSYSLSETQYF
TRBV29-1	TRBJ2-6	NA	CSVEEFRQGPTSGANVLTF
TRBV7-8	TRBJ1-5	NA	CASSYSNQPQHF
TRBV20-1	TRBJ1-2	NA	CSARGQNYDYTF
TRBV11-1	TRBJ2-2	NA	CASSQLSGDTGELFF
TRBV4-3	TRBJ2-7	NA	CASSQDPGSLRERYF
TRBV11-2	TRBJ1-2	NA	CGSSSLGYGAFGYTF
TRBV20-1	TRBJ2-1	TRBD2	CSVTGTSDNERFF
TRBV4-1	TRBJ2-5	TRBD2	CASSHRPSGIQETLYF
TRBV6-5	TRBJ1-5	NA	CASSYGAGSHQAQHF
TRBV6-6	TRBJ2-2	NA	CANIYQEHGELFF
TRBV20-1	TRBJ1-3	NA	CSARDRLSPGNTIYF
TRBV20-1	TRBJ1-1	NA	CSARDVMNTEAFF
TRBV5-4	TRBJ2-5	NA	CASSLYAGETQYF
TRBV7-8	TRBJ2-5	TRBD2	CASNKNPTGGTRAETQYF
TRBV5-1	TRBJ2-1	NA	CASSLRPSQNEQLF
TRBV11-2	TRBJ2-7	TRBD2	CASSLDWAAFTGGPYGQYF